The 25 T cell receptor beta chains below come from one sample, sequenced in a study of cytomegalovirus exposure and HLA in healthy donors. 60 Vbeta and 13 Jbeta primers were used in PCR. Produced via immunoSEQ multiplex PCR; TCRdb's table is partial and in-frame only. The sample carries 200,000 to 300,000 clones, about 81% recorded once. The sample taken for sequencing was PBMCs. These TCRs come from a woman between 40 and 55 years old in good health and CMV-seropositive.

The chain recombines TRBV5-1 with TRBJ1-2; maybe TRBD1 (6 bases). V dropped 0 bases and J dropped 8 bases, with 17 bases sitting between them. Germline V lookup: CDR1 SGHRS, CDR2 YFSETQ. The CDR3 runs 15 residues. DNA for the CDR3: TGCGCCAGCAGCTTGGCACACAGGGAATTGGGCGGCTACACCTTC. It translates to CASSLAHRELGGYTF. The full variable domain, with the rest looked up from reference TRBV5-1 and TRBJ1-2, is KAGVTQTPRYLIKTRGQQVTLSCSPISGHRSVSWYQQTPGQGLQFLFEYFSETQRNKGNFPGRFSGRQFSNSRSEMNVSTLELGDSALYLCASSLAHRELGGYTFGSGTRLTVV.

The genes are TRBV6-5 and TRBJ2-3, with D tentatively TRBD2 (6 bases). V dropped 0 bases and J dropped 2 bases, with 12 bases sitting between them. CDR1 and CDR2 from the germline V gene are MNHEY and SVGAGI. The CDR3 runs 16 residues. The CDR3 DNA reads TGTGCCAGCAGTTACTCGGGCAGGCGGGACACAGATACGCAGTATTTT. This gives the protein CASSYSGRRDTDTQYF.

CDR3 sequence reads: CASSGQDPYF. The CDR3 DNA reads as TGTGCCAGCAGTGGACAGGATCCGTACTTC. The chain employs TRBV2 and TRBJ2-5; tentatively, D is TRBD1 (6 bases). The CDR3 consists of 10 residues. Germline V gene lookup returns CDR1 SNHLY and CDR2 FYNNEI. V was shortened by 4 bases and J by 13 bases, with 10 bases between the two germline ends.

This chain uses TRBV4-2 with TRBJ2-2, with TRBD2 matching 16 bases. The CDR3 covers 21 residues. Per the germline V gene, CDR1 is LGHNA and CDR2 is YNFKEQ. Unmatched junction bases numbered 8, after V lost 1 base and J lost 0 bases. The CDR3 here is CASSQAGTSGRAKTNTGELFF. CDR3 nucleotide sequence: TGTGCCAGCAGCCAAGCAGGGACTAGCGGGAGGGCAAAAACGAACACCGGGGAGCTGTTTTTT.

The chain has TRBV11-3 and TRBJ2-1; a possible D gene is TRBD1 (5 bases). CDR1 SGHNT and CDR2 YENEEA come from the germline V gene. The CDR3 is made up of 14 amino acids. V was pared by 5 bases and J by 0 bases, with 8 bases between. The CDR3 spells CASSQGVSYNEQFF. In nucleotides, the CDR3 is TGTGCCAGCAGCCAAGGGGTCTCCTACAATGAGCAGTTCTTC.

The chain has TRBV27 and TRBJ2-5, with no clear D. The V and J ends lost 4 bases and 4 bases respectively, with 10 bases between them. From germline, CDR1 is MNHEY and CDR2 SMNVEV (reference sequence). The CDR3 extends over 13 amino acids. The CDR3 DNA follows: TGTGCCAGCAGTTGGTTTCGAGGAGAGACCCAGTACTTC. The encoded protein is CASSWFRGETQYF.

The CDR3 is CASRDSFSSGNTIYF. The CDR3 DNA reads TGTGCCAGCAGGGACAGCTTTTCCTCTGGAAACACCATATATTTT. The chain links TRBV25-1 to TRBJ1-3; TRBD1 might be the D (6 bases). Germline-derived CDR1 and CDR2 are MGHDK and SYGVNS. The CDR3 has 15 amino acids. V was clipped by 6 bases and J by 0 bases, with 12 bases between them. Drawing the rest from reference TRBV25-1 and TRBJ1-3, the complete variable domain is EADIYQTPRYLVIGTGKKITLECSQTMGHDKMYWYQQDPGMELHLIHYSYGVNSTEKGDLSSESTVSRIRTEHFPLTLESARPSHTSQYLCASRDSFSSGNTIYFGEGSWLTVV.

The chain uses TRBV7-2 and TRBJ2-3; 8 bases line up with TRBD2. From germline, CDR1 is SGHTA and CDR2 FQGNSA. J gave up 2 bases and V 5 bases, and 9 bases lay outside the gene matches. This CDR3 comprises 16 residues. The CDR3 loop reads CASSLGVAGYTDTQYF. The CDR3, as DNA: TGTGCCAGCAGCCTCGGGGTAGCGGGGTACACAGATACGCAGTATTTT.

Details on this clone: Additional DNA sequences in this sample encode the identical CDR3. The rearrangement joins TRBV7-2 to TRBJ2-3; 9 bases fit TRBD2. The J segment lost 1 base and the V segment lost 5 bases, leaving 1 base of the junction unmatched. The CDR3 length is 14 residues. From germline, CDR1 is SGHTA and CDR2 FQGNSA. This chain's CDR3 is CASSPSGGTDTQYF. The CDR3 nucleotides are TGTGCCAGCAGCCCTAGCGGGGGCACAGATACGCAGTATTTT.

CDR3 sequence: CASSARLGGQVVKQFF. The DNA for the CDR3 is TGTGCCAGCAGCGCCCGATTAGGGGGCCAGGTCGTCAAGCAGTTCTTC. The V and J genes are TRBV7-9 and TRBJ2-1, with 7 bases that match TRBD1. V dropped 5 bases and J dropped 11; count of bases not matched to a gene: 18. CDR1 is SEHNR, CDR2 FQNEAQ, per germline (reference sequence). This CDR3 is 16 amino acids long.

The rearrangement links TRBV6-1 to TRBJ2-7, with D tentatively TRBD1 (6 bases). V was trimmed by 5 bases and J by 0 bases, leaving 11 bases between them. CDR1 MNHNS and CDR2 SASEGT come from the germline V gene. CDR3 size: 14 residues. For the CDR3, the DNA is TGTGCCAGCAGTTGGGGGCATAGCTCCTACGAGCAGTACTTC. Translation gives CASSWGHSSYEQYF.

V and J are TRBV5-1 and TRBJ1-4, with 10 bases matching TRBD1. The ends lost 4 bases at V and 8 bases at J; junction bases unmatched: 8. The germline CDR1 and CDR2 sequences are SGHRS and YFSETQ. This CDR3 is 15 amino acids long. CDR3 protein: CASSQSGTGEEKLFF. The CDR3 DNA is TGCGCCAGCAGCCAATCCGGGACAGGGGAGGAAAAACTGTTTTTT. The whole variable domain, filled in from reference TRBV5-1 and TRBJ1-4, reads KAGVTQTPRYLIKTRGQQVTLSCSPISGHRSVSWYQQTPGQGLQFLFEYFSETQRNKGNFPGRFSGRQFSNSRSEMNVSTLELGDSALYLCASSQSGTGEEKLFFGSGTQLSVL.

The chain employs TRBV7-8 and TRBJ1-1; the D is unclear. The CDR3 sequence is 13 residues long. V lost 1 base and J 10 bases, leaving 13 bases between the germline ends. Germline V lookup: CDR1 SGHVS, CDR2 FQNEAQ. Here the CDR3 reads CASSLGWREGAFF. As DNA, the CDR3 is TGTGCCAGCAGCTTAGGCTGGCGGGAAGGAGCTTTCTTT.

The chain carries TRBV10-3 and TRBJ1-1; D uncertain. Trimming stripped 3 bases from V and 10 bases from J, with 15 bases between. The CDR3 is 13 amino acids. The germline CDR1 and CDR2 sequences are ENHRY and SYGVKD. The DNA of the CDR3 is TGTGCCATCAGTGATCTAGGGAGAGGACCAGCTTTCTTT. This sequence encodes CAISDLGRGPAFF.

This clone was recorded once. J is TRBJ2-7 and V is TRBV13, with D possibly TRBD1 on 6 matching bases. The V end lost 4 bases, the J end lost 2 bases, and 15 bases lay between the germline ends. The CDR3 extends over 15 amino acids. The germline V gene has CDR1 PRHDT and CDR2 FYEKMQ (reference sequence). CDR3 amino acids: CASSSRGTGAYEQYF. The CDR3 DNA reads TGTGCCAGCAGCTCTAGGGGGACCGGAGCCTACGAGCAGTACTTC.

The chain recombines TRBV9 with TRBJ1-1; a weak D match, TRBD1 (6 bases). The CDR3 contains 14 residues. Trimming removed 0 bases at V and 3 bases at J, with 9 bases between. Germline V gene lookup returns CDR1 SGDLS and CDR2 YYNGEE. The CDR3 is CASSVASGDTEAFF. Here the CDR3 DNA reads TGTGCCAGCAGCGTAGCTTCAGGGGACACTGAAGCTTTCTTT.

The CDR3 DNA is TGTGCCAGCAGCTTAGGGCCCTTTGAAGCTTTCTTT. This sequence encodes CASSLGPFEAFF. V is TRBV11-2 and J is TRBJ1-1; D remains unclear. V was clipped by 1 base and J by 7 bases, with 7 bases between them. CDR1 is SGHAT and CDR2 is FQNNGV in the germline V gene. This CDR3 is built from 12 residues.

The rearrangement uses TRBV7-6 and TRBJ2-5; perhaps TRBD2 as D (7 bases). The end of the DNA is better explained by TRBJ2-7, so the J call may be wrong. The germline V gene has CDR1 SGHVS and CDR2 FNYEAQ. CDR3 length: 17 amino acids. CDR3 DNA: TGTGCCAGCAGCTTAGTCGGGGGGACAAAAAAGGCCTACGAGCAGTACTTC. Amino acid sequence: CASSLVGGTKKAYEQYF.

The V call is TRBV30, the J call TRBJ1-2, with TRBD1 as a possible D gene (6 bases). Trimming removed 4 bases from V and 7 bases from J, with 22 bases in between. CDR3 length: 15 amino acids. Germline V lookup: CDR1 GTSNPN, CDR2 SVGIG (reference sequence). This CDR3 is CAWKGWSGALGGYTF. In DNA, the CDR3 is TGTGCCTGGAAGGGGTGGTCAGGGGCTCTTGGTGGCTACACCTTC.

The chain combines TRBV5-4 with TRBJ2-3; TRBD2 matches at 10 bases. Trimming took 2 bases from V and 5 from J; bases not matched to a gene: 2. This CDR3 comprises 14 residues. Germline CDR1 and CDR2: SGHNT and YYREEE (reference sequence). The CDR3 DNA reads TGTGCCAGCAGCTTTTTAGCGGGGGGAGATACGCAGTATTTT. It specifies CASSFLAGGDTQYF.

This clone has a single count. This chain connects TRBV2 to TRBJ1-1; possibly TRBD1 for D (5 bases). The germline gives CDR1 SNHLY, CDR2 FYNNEI. The CDR3 covers 14 residues. V was pared by 6 bases and J by 0 bases, with 11 bases between. The CDR3 region is CASRLIQVNTEAFF. DNA of the CDR3: TGTGCCAGCAGACTCATACAGGTGAACACTGAAGCTTTCTTT.

The chain couples TRBV2 to TRBJ2-2; maybe TRBD2 (6 bases). Trimming left V 4 bases short and J 4 bases short, with 16 bases between. Germline V gene data show CDR1 as SNHLY and CDR2 as FYNNEI. The CDR3 runs to 16 residues. In DNA, the CDR3 is TGTGCCAGCAGTGGGCGGGGAGGCCTGGCCACCGGGGAGCTGTTTTTT. Translating it yields CASSGRGGLATGELFF.

The CDR3 DNA reads as TGTGCCAGCAGTTTCCTAGCGGGAGCCCACAATGAGCAGTTCTTC. It codes for CASSFLAGAHNEQFF. This rearrangement joins TRBV27 to TRBJ2-1; 10 nucleotides align to TRBD2. The CDR3 covers 15 residues. J lost 5 bases, V lost 3 bases, and 4 bases had no gene match. From germline, CDR1 is MNHEY and CDR2 SMNVEV (reference sequence).

The chain links TRBV4-3 to TRBJ2-7; no reliable D call. Trimming pared 0 bases from V and 1 base from J, leaving 10 bases between. CDR1 and CDR2 (germline): LGHNA, YSLEER. The CDR3 loop spans 15 amino acids. The CDR3 region has the DNA TGCGCCAGCAGCCAAGAGATTAGTATTTCCTACGAGCAGTACTTC. Its translation is CASSQEISISYEQYF.

The V gene is TRBV9, the J gene TRBJ2-1; TRBD2 agrees at 11 bases. J lost 8 bases, V lost 0 bases, and 7 bases had no gene match. CDR3 length: 16 amino acids. Per germline, CDR1 SGDLS and CDR2 YYNGEE. CDR3: CASSVVIAGGLHEQFF. In DNA form, the CDR3 reads TGTGCCAGCAGCGTAGTCATAGCGGGGGGGCTGCATGAGCAGTTCTTC.